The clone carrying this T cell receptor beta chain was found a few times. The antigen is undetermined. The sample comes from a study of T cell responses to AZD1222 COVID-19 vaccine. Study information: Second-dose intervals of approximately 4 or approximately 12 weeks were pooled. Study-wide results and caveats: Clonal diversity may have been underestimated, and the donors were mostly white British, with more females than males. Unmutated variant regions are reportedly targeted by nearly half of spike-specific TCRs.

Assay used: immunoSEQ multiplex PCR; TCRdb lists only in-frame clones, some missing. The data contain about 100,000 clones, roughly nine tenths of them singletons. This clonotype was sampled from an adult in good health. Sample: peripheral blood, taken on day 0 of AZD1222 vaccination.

This chain's CDR3 is CASSLGRLSTEAFF. The CDR3 DNA follows: TGTGCCAGCAGCCTGGGACGGCTTAGCACTGAAGCTTTCTTT. This chain uses TRBV3-1 (or the pseudogene TRBV3-2) with TRBJ1-1; D perhaps matches TRBD1 (5 bases). Germline V gene data show CDR1 as LGHDT and CDR2 as YNNKEL (reference sequence). Trimming stripped 4 bases from V and 4 bases from J, with 13 bases between. This CDR3 has 14 amino acids.